These T cell receptor beta chains were read from a single sample in a study of cytomegalovirus exposure and HLA in healthy donors. The method was immunoSEQ multiplex PCR; TCRdb's version includes in-frame clones alone and lacks a portion of them. The table has about 110,000 clones, around 79% seen once. Sequenced: PBMCs. All receptors derive from a young woman in good health and CMV-seronegative. Both conserved end residues are part of each CDR3. Each record gives: clone size, D gene, J gene, V gene, CDR3 protein, CDR3 DNA. D genes are given only for firm matches. Only part of the rows carry a size: once, few, many, or a class if the clone is expanded.

clone_size: -; d_call: -; j_call: TRBJ1-1; v_call: TRBV13; cdr3_aa: CASSRSPDTEAFF; cdr3_nt: TGTGCCAGCAGCCGATCTCCGGACACTGAAGCTTTCTTT
clone_size: -; d_call: TRBD1; j_call: TRBJ2-7; v_call: TRBV19; cdr3_aa: CASRDRGGLYEQYF; cdr3_nt: TGTGCCAGTAGAGACAGGGGAGGCCTCTACGAGCAGTACTTC
clone_size: -; d_call: -; j_call: TRBJ1-1; v_call: TRBV5-1; cdr3_aa: CASSLTGRNTEAFF; cdr3_nt: TGCGCCAGCAGCTTGACAGGGAGGAACACTGAAGCTTTCTTT
clone_size: -; d_call: TRBD1; j_call: TRBJ1-5; v_call: TRBV30; cdr3_aa: CAWAGGNQPQHF; cdr3_nt: TGTGCCTGGGCAGGGGGTAATCAGCCCCAGCATTTT
clone_size: -; d_call: TRBD1; j_call: TRBJ1-1; v_call: TRBV5-4; cdr3_aa: CASSSQGQVNTEAFF; cdr3_nt: TGTGCCAGCAGCTCGCAGGGACAGGTGAACACTGAAGCTTTCTTT
clone_size: -; d_call: -; j_call: TRBJ1-5; v_call: TRBV27; cdr3_aa: CASREGGGNQPQHF; cdr3_nt: TGTGCCAGTAGAGAGGGGGGGGGCAATCAGCCCCAGCATTTT
clone_size: -; d_call: -; j_call: TRBJ2-5; v_call: TRBV4-2; cdr3_aa: CASSPREGETQYF; cdr3_nt: TGTGCCAGCAGCCCACGAGAGGGAGAGACCCAGTACTTC
clone_size: few; d_call: TRBD1; j_call: TRBJ2-7; v_call: TRBV18; cdr3_aa: CASSPRDRAYEQYF; cdr3_nt: TGTGCCAGCTCACCCAGGGACAGAGCCTACGAGCAGTACTTC
clone_size: -; d_call: TRBD2; j_call: TRBJ2-5; v_call: TRBV11-2; cdr3_aa: CASSFRLAGVQETQYF; cdr3_nt: TGTGCCAGCAGCTTTAGACTAGCGGGGGTCCAAGAGACCCAGTACTTC
clone_size: -; d_call: TRBD2; j_call: TRBJ2-7; v_call: TRBV6-1; cdr3_aa: CASSEASGGAYEQYF; cdr3_nt: TGTGCCAGCAGTGAAGCTAGCGGGGGGGCCTACGAGCAGTACTTC
clone_size: -; d_call: TRBD2; j_call: TRBJ2-1; v_call: TRBV11-1; cdr3_aa: CASVGLAGRNEQFF; cdr3_nt: TGTGCCAGCGTGGGACTAGCGGGGCGCAATGAGCAGTTCTTC
clone_size: -; d_call: TRBD1; j_call: TRBJ1-2; v_call: TRBV30; cdr3_aa: CAWSVGQGIGYTF; cdr3_nt: TGTGCCTGGAGTGTAGGACAGGGGATTGGCTACACCTTC
clone_size: once; d_call: TRBD1; j_call: TRBJ2-7; v_call: TRBV28; cdr3_aa: CASSTTGALYYEQYF; cdr3_nt: TGTGCCAGCAGTACGACAGGGGCCCTTTACTACGAGCAGTACTTC
clone_size: -; d_call: TRBD1; j_call: TRBJ1-6; v_call: TRBV25-1; cdr3_aa: CASSESRTGFNSPLHF; cdr3_nt: TGTGCCAGCAGTGAATCCCGGACAGGCTTTAATTCACCCCTCCACTTT
clone_size: -; d_call: -; j_call: TRBJ1-2; v_call: TRBV4-3; cdr3_aa: CASSQGPTVSDGYTF; cdr3_nt: TGCGCCAGCAGCCAGGGGCCCACAGTATCGGATGGCTACACCTTC
clone_size: -; d_call: TRBD1; j_call: TRBJ1-3; v_call: TRBV2; cdr3_aa: CASSELGQVSIDTIYF; cdr3_nt: TGTGCCAGCAGTGAACTGGGACAGGTCTCGATAGACACCATATATTTT
clone_size: -; d_call: TRBD1; j_call: TRBJ1-6; v_call: TRBV11-2; cdr3_aa: CASSLRGRGYSPLHF; cdr3_nt: TGTGCCAGCAGCTTACGCGGCAGGGGGTACTCACCCCTCCACTTT
clone_size: -; d_call: -; j_call: TRBJ2-5; v_call: TRBV2; cdr3_aa: CASSVMPGQETQYF; cdr3_nt: TGTGCCAGCAGTGTGATGCCAGGGCAAGAGACCCAGTACTTC
clone_size: few; d_call: TRBD1; j_call: TRBJ1-5; v_call: TRBV6-5; cdr3_aa: CASRDRAGYQPQHF; cdr3_nt: TGTGCCAGCAGAGACAGGGCCGGGTATCAGCCCCAGCATTTT
clone_size: -; d_call: -; j_call: TRBJ2-7; v_call: TRBV4-1; cdr3_aa: CASSHMVTAEYEQYF; cdr3_nt: TGCGCCAGCAGCCACATGGTAACAGCGGAATACGAGCAGTACTTC
clone_size: -; d_call: -; j_call: TRBJ1-5; v_call: TRBV15; cdr3_aa: CATSRTSNQPQHF; cdr3_nt: TGTGCCACCAGCAGGACATCAAATCAGCCCCAGCATTTT
clone_size: -; d_call: TRBD1; j_call: TRBJ1-1; v_call: TRBV25-1; cdr3_aa: CASSEFGQGVNTEAFF; cdr3_nt: TGTGCCAGCAGTGAATTCGGACAGGGAGTGAACACTGAAGCTTTCTTT
clone_size: -; d_call: -; j_call: TRBJ1-2; v_call: TRBV30; cdr3_aa: CAWSQGMGALGYGYTF; cdr3_nt: TGTGCCTGGAGCCAGGGGATGGGGGCCTTGGGCTATGGCTACACCTTC
clone_size: -; d_call: TRBD2; j_call: TRBJ2-1; v_call: TRBV4-1; cdr3_aa: CASRGLGRNEQFF; cdr3_nt: TGCGCCAGCCGAGGACTAGGGAGGAATGAGCAGTTCTTC
clone_size: -; d_call: TRBD2; j_call: TRBJ2-5; v_call: TRBV14; cdr3_aa: CASSHFLAGGGETQYF; cdr3_nt: TGTGCCAGCAGCCACTTTCTAGCGGGGGGCGGAGAGACCCAGTACTTC
clone_size: -; d_call: -; j_call: TRBJ1-1; v_call: TRBV30; cdr3_aa: CACESQAGRDSEAFF; cdr3_nt: TGTGCCTGTGAGTCCCAGGCAGGGCGAGACAGTGAAGCTTTCTTT
clone_size: -; d_call: -; j_call: TRBJ2-1; v_call: TRBV14; cdr3_aa: CASSQTGSGVSYNEQFF; cdr3_nt: TGTGCCAGCAGCCAAACAGGGTCAGGCGTCTCCTACAATGAGCAGTTCTTC
clone_size: -; d_call: TRBD1; j_call: TRBJ2-7; v_call: TRBV28; cdr3_aa: CASGTVTYEQYF; cdr3_nt: TGTGCCAGCGGGACAGTTACCTACGAGCAGTACTTC
clone_size: -; d_call: -; j_call: TRBJ2-7; v_call: TRBV28; cdr3_aa: CASSPPGDAQAYEQYF; cdr3_nt: TGTGCCAGCAGTCCACCCGGAGACGCTCAAGCCTACGAGCAGTACTTC
clone_size: -; d_call: -; j_call: TRBJ2-7; v_call: TRBV4-3; cdr3_aa: CASSQDGGSSSYEQYF; cdr3_nt: TGCGCCAGCAGCCAAGATGGAGGGAGCTCCTCCTACGAGCAGTACTTC
clone_size: -; d_call: -; j_call: TRBJ1-4; v_call: TRBV28; cdr3_aa: CASSLYNEKLFF; cdr3_nt: TGTGCCAGCAGTCTTTATAATGAAAAACTGTTTTTT
clone_size: -; d_call: -; j_call: TRBJ1-1; v_call: TRBV5-1; cdr3_aa: CASSLYRGSPEAFF; cdr3_nt: TGCGCCAGCAGCTTGTACCGGGGGTCCCCCGAAGCTTTCTTT
clone_size: once; d_call: TRBD1; j_call: TRBJ1-5; v_call: TRBV5-4; cdr3_aa: CASSNRGREPQHF; cdr3_nt: TGTGCCAGCAGCAACAGGGGGAGGGAGCCCCAGCATTTT
clone_size: -; d_call: -; j_call: TRBJ2-5; v_call: TRBV11-3; cdr3_aa: CASSLDSGSQETQYF; cdr3_nt: TGTGCCAGCAGCTTAGACTCCGGGAGCCAAGAGACCCAGTACTTC
clone_size: few; d_call: TRBD2; j_call: TRBJ2-3; v_call: TRBV4-3; cdr3_aa: CASSQDLGSGITDTQYF; cdr3_nt: TGCGCCAGCAGCCAAGATCTCGGTAGCGGGATCACAGATACGCAGTATTTT
clone_size: -; d_call: -; j_call: TRBJ1-5; v_call: TRBV5-7; cdr3_aa: CASSPRGPNQPQHF; cdr3_nt: TGTGCCAGCAGCCCGCGGGGGCCCAATCAGCCCCAGCATTTT
clone_size: -; d_call: -; j_call: TRBJ2-3; v_call: TRBV30; cdr3_aa: CAWGTSTDTQYF; cdr3_nt: TGTGCCTGGGGGACAAGCACAGATACGCAGTATTTT
clone_size: -; d_call: -; j_call: TRBJ2-7; v_call: TRBV27; cdr3_aa: CASRRDSTYEQYF; cdr3_nt: TGTGCCAGCAGAAGGGACTCCACCTACGAGCAGTACTTC
clone_size: -; d_call: TRBD2; j_call: TRBJ2-1; v_call: TRBV29-1; cdr3_aa: CSVRTKGLAGVNEQFF; cdr3_nt: TGCAGCGTTCGGACCAAAGGACTAGCGGGAGTCAATGAGCAGTTCTTC
clone_size: once; d_call: -; j_call: TRBJ2-7; v_call: TRBV4-3; cdr3_aa: CASSQGTAGASYEQYF; cdr3_nt: TGCGCCAGCAGCCAAGGAACGGCAGGGGCCAGTTACGAGCAGTACTTC
clone_size: -; d_call: -; j_call: TRBJ1-6; v_call: TRBV30; cdr3_aa: CAWSVIGSSYNSPLHF; cdr3_nt: TGTGCCTGGAGTGTGATAGGGAGCTCCTATAATTCACCCCTCCACTTT
clone_size: few; d_call: -; j_call: TRBJ1-2; v_call: TRBV28; cdr3_aa: CASNPPGNNYGYTF; cdr3_nt: TGTGCCAGCAATCCTCCGGGGAATAACTATGGCTACACCTTC
clone_size: few; d_call: TRBD1; j_call: TRBJ1-1; v_call: TRBV5-1; cdr3_aa: CASSSPGTGRDTEAFF; cdr3_nt: TGCGCCAGCAGCTCGCCCGGGACAGGGCGTGACACTGAAGCTTTCTTT
clone_size: -; d_call: -; j_call: TRBJ2-1; v_call: TRBV30; cdr3_aa: CAWSGRLTSSYNEQFF; cdr3_nt: TGTGCCTGGAGCGGGAGACTGACGAGCTCCTACAATGAGCAGTTCTTC
clone_size: few; d_call: TRBD1; j_call: TRBJ2-5; v_call: TRBV5-4; cdr3_aa: CASSLDRGRETQYF; cdr3_nt: TGTGCCAGCAGCTTGGACAGGGGACGGGAGACCCAGTACTTC
clone_size: -; d_call: -; j_call: TRBJ2-5; v_call: TRBV27; cdr3_aa: CASSLSKGQQETQYF; cdr3_nt: TGTGCCAGCAGTTTATCGAAAGGACAGCAAGAGACCCAGTACTTC
clone_size: -; d_call: TRBD2; j_call: TRBJ2-2; v_call: TRBV6-5; cdr3_aa: CASRRGANTGELFF; cdr3_nt: TGTGCCAGCAGACGGGGGGCGAACACCGGGGAGCTGTTTTTT
clone_size: -; d_call: TRBD1; j_call: TRBJ2-1; v_call: TRBV9; cdr3_aa: CASSVRDRGDEQFF; cdr3_nt: TGTGCCAGCAGCGTCCGGGACAGGGGGGATGAGCAGTTCTTC
clone_size: -; d_call: -; j_call: TRBJ1-5; v_call: TRBV4-1; cdr3_aa: CASSQVPWRGPRPQHF; cdr3_nt: TGCGCCAGCAGCCAAGTTCCATGGCGGGGCCCCCGGCCCCAGCATTTT
clone_size: -; d_call: TRBD1; j_call: TRBJ1-3; v_call: TRBV4-1; cdr3_aa: CASSHLQGAFGNTIYF; cdr3_nt: TGCGCCAGCAGCCATCTCCAGGGGGCGTTTGGAAACACCATATATTTT
clone_size: -; d_call: TRBD1; j_call: TRBJ1-4; v_call: TRBV25-1; cdr3_aa: CASSDSDRVDEKLFF; cdr3_nt: TGTGCCAGCAGTGACTCGGACAGGGTCGATGAAAAACTGTTTTTT
clone_size: few; d_call: -; j_call: TRBJ1-1; v_call: TRBV19; cdr3_aa: CASSDPQGTEAFF; cdr3_nt: TGTGCCAGTAGTGACCCACAGGGCACTGAAGCTTTCTTT
clone_size: few; d_call: -; j_call: TRBJ1-4; v_call: TRBV7-9; cdr3_aa: CASSLDSALTNEKLFF; cdr3_nt: TGTGCCAGCAGCTTAGACAGTGCCTTAACTAATGAAAAACTGTTTTTT
clone_size: -; d_call: -; j_call: TRBJ1-5; v_call: TRBV19; cdr3_aa: CASSIRGNQPQHF; cdr3_nt: TGTGCCAGTAGTATCAGGGGCAATCAGCCCCAGCATTTT
clone_size: -; d_call: TRBD2; j_call: TRBJ2-5; v_call: TRBV5-8; cdr3_aa: CASSTGAGAQETQYF; cdr3_nt: TGTGCCAGCAGCACCGGAGCGGGAGCCCAAGAGACCCAGTACTTC
clone_size: -; d_call: -; j_call: TRBJ2-5; v_call: TRBV5-4; cdr3_aa: CASSLDWPQETQYF; cdr3_nt: TGTGCCAGCAGCCTAGACTGGCCACAAGAGACCCAGTACTTC
clone_size: -; d_call: -; j_call: TRBJ2-7; v_call: TRBV7-8; cdr3_aa: CASRSLQVAPYEQYF; cdr3_nt: TGTGCCAGCAGATCGCTACAGGTGGCCCCCTACGAGCAGTACTTC
clone_size: -; d_call: -; j_call: TRBJ2-3; v_call: TRBV7-2; cdr3_aa: CASSPGTDTQYF; cdr3_nt: TGTGCCAGCAGCCCAGGGACAGATACGCAGTATTTT